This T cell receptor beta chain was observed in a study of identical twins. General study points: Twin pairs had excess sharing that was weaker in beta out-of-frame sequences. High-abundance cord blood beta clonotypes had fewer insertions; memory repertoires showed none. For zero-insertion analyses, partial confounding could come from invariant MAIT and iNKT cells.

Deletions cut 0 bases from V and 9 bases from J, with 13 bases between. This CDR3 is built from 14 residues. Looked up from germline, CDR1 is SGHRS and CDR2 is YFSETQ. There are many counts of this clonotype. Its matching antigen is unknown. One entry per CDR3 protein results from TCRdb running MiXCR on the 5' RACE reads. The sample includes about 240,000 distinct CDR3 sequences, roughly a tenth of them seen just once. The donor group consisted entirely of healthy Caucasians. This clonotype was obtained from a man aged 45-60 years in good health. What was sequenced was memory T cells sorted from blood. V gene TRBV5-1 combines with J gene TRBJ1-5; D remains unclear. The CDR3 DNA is TGCGCCAGCAGCTTGGGACCAGAGCCTGTGCCCCAGCATTTT. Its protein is CASSLGPEPVPQHF. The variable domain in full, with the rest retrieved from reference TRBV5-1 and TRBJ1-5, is KAGVTQTPRYLIKTRGQQVTLSCSPISGHRSVSWYQQTPGQGLQFLFEYFSETQRNKGNFPGRFSGRQFSNSRSEMNVSTLELGDSALYLCASSLGPEPVPQHFGDGTRLSIL.